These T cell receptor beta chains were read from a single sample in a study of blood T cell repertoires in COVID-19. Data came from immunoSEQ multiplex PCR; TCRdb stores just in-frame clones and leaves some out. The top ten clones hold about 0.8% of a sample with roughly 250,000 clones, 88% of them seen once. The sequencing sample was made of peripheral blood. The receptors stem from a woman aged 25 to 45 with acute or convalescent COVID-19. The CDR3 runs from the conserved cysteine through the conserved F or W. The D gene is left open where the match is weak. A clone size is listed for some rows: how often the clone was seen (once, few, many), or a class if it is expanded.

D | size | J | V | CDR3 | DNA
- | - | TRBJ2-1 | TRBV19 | CASSILFVESYNEQFF | TGTGCCAGTAGTATATTATTCGTGGAGTCCTACAATGAGCAGTTCTTC
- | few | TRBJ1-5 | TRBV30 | CAWSGGNQPQHF | TGTGCCTGGAGCGGGGGAAATCAGCCCCAGCATTTT
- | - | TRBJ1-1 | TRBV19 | CASRLGAGGAEAFF | TGTGCCAGTAGATTGGGAGCTGGGGGCGCCGAAGCTTTCTTT
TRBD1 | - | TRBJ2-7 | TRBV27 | CASSFASGQNYEQYF | TGTGCCAGCAGTTTTGCCTCGGGACAGAATTACGAGCAGTACTTC
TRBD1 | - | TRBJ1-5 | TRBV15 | CATSRVGTGNQPQHF | TGTGCCACCAGCAGAGTAGGGACAGGCAATCAGCCCCAGCATTTT
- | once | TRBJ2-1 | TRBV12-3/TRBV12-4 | CASSFGQGRQFF | TGTGCCAGCAGTTTCGGGCAGGGAAGGCAGTTCTTC
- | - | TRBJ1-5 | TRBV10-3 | CAISEVGASNQPQHF | TGTGCCATCAGTGAGGTGGGAGCTAGCAATCAGCCCCAGCATTTT
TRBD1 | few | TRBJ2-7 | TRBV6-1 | CASSEGQLSSYEQYF | TGTGCCAGCAGTGAGGGACAGTTAAGCTCCTACGAGCAGTACTTC
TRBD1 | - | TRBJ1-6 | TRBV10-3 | CATGDSKDYNSPLHF | TGTGCCACCGGGGACAGTAAGGACTATAATTCACCCCTCCACTTT
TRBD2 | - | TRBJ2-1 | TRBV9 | CASSVEGGDASGYNEQFF | TGTGCCAGCAGCGTAGAAGGAGGTGATGCTAGCGGTTACAATGAGCAGTTCTTC
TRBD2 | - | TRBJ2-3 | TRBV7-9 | CASSFLAGVTDTQYF | TGTGCCAGCAGCTTCCTAGCGGGAGTCACAGATACGCAGTATTTT
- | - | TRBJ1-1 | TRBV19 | CASSPVSGTEAFF | TGTGCCAGTAGCCCCGTTAGTGGCACTGAAGCTTTCTTT
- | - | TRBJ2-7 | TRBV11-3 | CASSLLQGREQYF | TGTGCCAGCAGCCTCCTACAGGGAAGGGAGCAGTACTTC
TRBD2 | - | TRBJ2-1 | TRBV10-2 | CASSELQRGLAGGDEQFF | TGCGCCAGCAGTGAGTTGCAGAGGGGCCTAGCGGGAGGGGATGAGCAGTTCTTC
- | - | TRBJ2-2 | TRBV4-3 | CASSQEERVTGELFF | TGCGCCAGCAGCCAAGAAGAACGAGTGACCGGGGAGCTGTTTTTT
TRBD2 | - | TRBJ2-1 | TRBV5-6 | CASSRLAGDGEQFF | TGTGCCAGCAGCCGACTAGCGGGAGACGGTGAGCAGTTCTTC
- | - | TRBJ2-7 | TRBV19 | CASSISQLAYEQYF | TGTGCCAGTAGTATTAGCCAGCTCGCCTACGAGCAGTACTTC
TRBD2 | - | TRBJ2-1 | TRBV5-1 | CASSHSTSGNNEQFF | TGCGCCAGCAGCCACTCGACTAGCGGGAACAATGAGCAGTTCTTC
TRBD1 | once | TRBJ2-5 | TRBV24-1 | CATSDPQTGWETQYF | TGTGCCACCAGTGATCCTCAGACAGGGTGGGAGACCCAGTACTTC
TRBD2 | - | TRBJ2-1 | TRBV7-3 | CASSLSGRVSYNEQFF | TGTGCCAGCAGCCTTAGCGGGAGGGTCTCCTACAATGAGCAGTTCTTC
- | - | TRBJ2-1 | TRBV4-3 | CASSQELNRENEQFF | TGCGCCAGCAGCCAGGAATTGAACAGGGAAAATGAGCAGTTCTTC
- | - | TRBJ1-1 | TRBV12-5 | CASGPGGGRSTEAFF | TGTGCTAGTGGTCCCGGCGGGGGGCGCAGCACTGAAGCTTTCTTT